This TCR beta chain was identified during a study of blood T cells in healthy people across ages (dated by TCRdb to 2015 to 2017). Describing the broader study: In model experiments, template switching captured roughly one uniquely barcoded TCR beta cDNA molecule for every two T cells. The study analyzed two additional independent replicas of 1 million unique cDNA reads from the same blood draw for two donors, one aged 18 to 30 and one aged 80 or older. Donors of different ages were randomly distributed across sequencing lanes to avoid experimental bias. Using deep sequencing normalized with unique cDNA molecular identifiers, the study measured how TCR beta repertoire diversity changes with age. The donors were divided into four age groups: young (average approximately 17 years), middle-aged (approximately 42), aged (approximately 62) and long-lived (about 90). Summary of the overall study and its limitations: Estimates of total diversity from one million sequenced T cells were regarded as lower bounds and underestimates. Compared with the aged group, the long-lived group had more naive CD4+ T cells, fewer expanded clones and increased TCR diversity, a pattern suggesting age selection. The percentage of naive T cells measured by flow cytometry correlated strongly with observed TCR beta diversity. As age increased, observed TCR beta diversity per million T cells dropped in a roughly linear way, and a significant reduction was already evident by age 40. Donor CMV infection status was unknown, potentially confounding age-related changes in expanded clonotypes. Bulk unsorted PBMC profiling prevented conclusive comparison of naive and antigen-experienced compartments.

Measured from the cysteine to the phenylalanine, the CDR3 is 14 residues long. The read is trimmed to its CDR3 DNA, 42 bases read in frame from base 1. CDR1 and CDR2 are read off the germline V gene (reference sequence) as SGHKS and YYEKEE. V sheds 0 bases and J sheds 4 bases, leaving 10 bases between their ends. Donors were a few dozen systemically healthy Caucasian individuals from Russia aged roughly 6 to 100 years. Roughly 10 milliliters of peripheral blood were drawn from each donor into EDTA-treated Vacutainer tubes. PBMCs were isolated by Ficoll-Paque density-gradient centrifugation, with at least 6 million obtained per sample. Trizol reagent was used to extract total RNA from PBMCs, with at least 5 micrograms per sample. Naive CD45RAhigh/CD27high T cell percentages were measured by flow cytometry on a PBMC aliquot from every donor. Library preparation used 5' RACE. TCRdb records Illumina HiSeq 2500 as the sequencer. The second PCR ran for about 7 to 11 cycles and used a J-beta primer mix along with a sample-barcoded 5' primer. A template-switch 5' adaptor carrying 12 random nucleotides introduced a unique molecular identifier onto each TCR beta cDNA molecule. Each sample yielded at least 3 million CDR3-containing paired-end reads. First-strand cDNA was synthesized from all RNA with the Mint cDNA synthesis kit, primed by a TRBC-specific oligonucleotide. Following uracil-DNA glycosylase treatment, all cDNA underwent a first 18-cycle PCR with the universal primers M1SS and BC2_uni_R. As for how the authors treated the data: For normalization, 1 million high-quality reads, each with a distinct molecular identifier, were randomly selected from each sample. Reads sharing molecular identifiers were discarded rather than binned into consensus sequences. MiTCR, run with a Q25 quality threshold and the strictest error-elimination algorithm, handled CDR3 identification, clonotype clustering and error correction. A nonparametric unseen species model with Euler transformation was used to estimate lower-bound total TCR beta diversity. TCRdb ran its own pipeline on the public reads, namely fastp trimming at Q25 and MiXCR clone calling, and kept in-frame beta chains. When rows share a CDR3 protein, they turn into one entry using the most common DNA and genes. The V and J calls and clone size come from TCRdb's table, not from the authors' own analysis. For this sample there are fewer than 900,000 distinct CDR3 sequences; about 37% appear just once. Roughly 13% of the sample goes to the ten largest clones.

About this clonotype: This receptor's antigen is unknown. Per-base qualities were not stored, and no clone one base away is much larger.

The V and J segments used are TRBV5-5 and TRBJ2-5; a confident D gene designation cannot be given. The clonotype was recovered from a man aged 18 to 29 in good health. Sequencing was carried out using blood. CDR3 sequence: CASSLVGLGETQYF. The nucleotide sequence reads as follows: TGTGCCAGCAGCTTGGTGGGTCTAGGAGAGACCCAGTACTTC. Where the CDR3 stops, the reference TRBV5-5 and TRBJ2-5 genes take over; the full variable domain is DAGVTQSPTHLIKTRGQQVTLRCSPISGHKSVSWYQQVLGQGPQFIFQYYEKEERGRGNFPDRFSARQFPNYSSELNVNALLLGDSALYLCASSLVGLGETQYFGPGTRLLVL.